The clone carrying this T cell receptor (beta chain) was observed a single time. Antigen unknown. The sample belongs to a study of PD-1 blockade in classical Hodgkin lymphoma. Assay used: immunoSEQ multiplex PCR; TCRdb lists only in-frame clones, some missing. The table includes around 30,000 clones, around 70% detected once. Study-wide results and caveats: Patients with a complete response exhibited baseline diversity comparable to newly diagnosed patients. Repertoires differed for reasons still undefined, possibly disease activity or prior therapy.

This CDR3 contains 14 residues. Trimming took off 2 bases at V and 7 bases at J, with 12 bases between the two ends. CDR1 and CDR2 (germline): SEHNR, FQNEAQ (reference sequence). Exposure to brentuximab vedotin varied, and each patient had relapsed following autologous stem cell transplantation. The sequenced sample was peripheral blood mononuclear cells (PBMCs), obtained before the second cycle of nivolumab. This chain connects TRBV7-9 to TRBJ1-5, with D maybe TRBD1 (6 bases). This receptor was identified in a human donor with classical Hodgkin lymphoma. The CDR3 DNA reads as TGTGCCAGCAGCTTATCAGGGGACCACCAGCCCCAGCATTTT. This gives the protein CASSLSGDHQPQHF. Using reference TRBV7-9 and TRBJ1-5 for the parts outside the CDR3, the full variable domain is DTGVSQNPRHKITKRGQNVTFRCDPISEHNRLYWYRQTLGQGPEFLTYFQNEAQLEKSRLLSDRFSAERPKGSFSTLEIQRTEQGDSAMYLCASSLSGDHQPQHFGDGTRLSIL.